This T cell receptor (beta chain) comes out of a study of post-analysis software for immune sequencing data. The overall study: Secondary progressive, relapsing-remitting and progressive-relapsing multiple sclerosis were among the included disease courses. General study findings and limits: About five TRBV segments appeared more often in patients than in controls, and TRBV5-6, TRBV5-1 and TRBV20-1 were among these. The F measure placed samples prepared in the same batch into strongly shared clusters.

As for this clonotype: Its antigen is currently unknown.

Tagging with unique molecular identifiers was a feature of the TCR beta cDNA libraries. Roughly 450,000 cDNA molecules came from approximately 1 to 10 million T cells. TCRdb re-called the PCR reads with MiXCR, one entry per CDR3 protein. The table has 350,000 to 450,000 distinct CDR3 sequences, 30% to 40% seen once. This CDR3 is 15 amino acids long. J is TRBJ2-4 and V is TRBV12-3 or TRBV12-4, with TRBD1 matching 8 bases. The end of the DNA fits TRBJ2-7 better, so the J call may be wrong. The sequenced sample was blood. The TCR originated in a girl aged 2 to 9 with multiple sclerosis. In DNA form, the CDR3 reads TGTGCCAGCAGTCCCCGGACAGGGAAGGCCTACGAGCAGTACTTC. Translated, it gives CASSPRTGKAYEQYF.